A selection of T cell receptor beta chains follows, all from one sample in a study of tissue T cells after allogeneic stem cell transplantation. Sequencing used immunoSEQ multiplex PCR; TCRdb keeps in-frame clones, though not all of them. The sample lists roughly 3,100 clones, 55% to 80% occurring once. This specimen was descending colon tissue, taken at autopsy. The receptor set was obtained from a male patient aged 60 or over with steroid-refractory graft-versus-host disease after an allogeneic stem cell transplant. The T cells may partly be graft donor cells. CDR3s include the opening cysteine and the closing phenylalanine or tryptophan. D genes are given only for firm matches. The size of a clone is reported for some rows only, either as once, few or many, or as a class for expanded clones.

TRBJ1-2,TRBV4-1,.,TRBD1,TGCGCCAGCAGCCAAGAGGTTCGGACAGGATCGGGCGGCTACACCTTC,CASSQEVRTGSGGYTF
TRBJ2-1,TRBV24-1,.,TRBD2,TGTGCCACCGGGGCCCTAGCGGGGGGGCTGAGTAACAATGAGCAGTTCTTC,CATGALAGGLSNNEQFF
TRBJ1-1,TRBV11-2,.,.,TGTGCCAGCAGCTTGATGCAGGGTATCTATGAAGCTTTCTTT,CASSLMQGIYEAFF
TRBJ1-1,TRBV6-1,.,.,TGTGCCAGCAGTGAATTTACGTCGGAGACTGAAGCTTTCTTT,CASSEFTSETEAFF
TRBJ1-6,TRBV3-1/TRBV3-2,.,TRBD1,TGTGCCAGCAGCCAAGTGCTCTCGGACAGGCCCCTCCACTTT,CASSQVLSDRPLHF
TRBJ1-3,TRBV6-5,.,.,TGTGCCAGCAGTTACTCGAAGGAAAACACCATATATTTT,CASSYSKENTIYF
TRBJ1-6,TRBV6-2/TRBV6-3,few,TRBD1,TGTGCCAGCAGTTCTCGGGACAGAGCAAATTCACCCCTCCACTTT,CASSSRDRANSPLHF
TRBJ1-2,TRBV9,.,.,TGTGCCAGCAGCGTAGGTCCAGGGAGCGTCTACACCTTC,CASSVGPGSVYTF
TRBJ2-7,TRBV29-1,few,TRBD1,TGCAGCGCGGGGACAGTCACCTACGAGCAGTACTTC,CSAGTVTYEQYF
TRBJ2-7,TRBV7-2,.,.,TGTGCCAGCAGCTTCGGAGGGACAGTCTCCTACGAGCAGTACTTC,CASSFGGTVSYEQYF
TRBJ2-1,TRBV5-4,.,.,TGTGCCAGCAGCGTTGACAGGAGCTCCTACAATGAGCAGTTCTTC,CASSVDRSSYNEQFF
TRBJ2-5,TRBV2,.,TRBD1,TGTGCCAGCAGGAGAGCCCCCAGGGGGCTAGAGACCCAGTACTTC,CASRRAPRGLETQYF
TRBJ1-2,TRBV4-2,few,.,TGTGCCAGCAGCCAAGAACAACCGCGGGGTGGCTACACCTTC,CASSQEQPRGGYTF
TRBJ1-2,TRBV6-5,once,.,TGTGCCAGCACCCTTCAGGGGTCCTATGGCTACACCTTC,CASTLQGSYGYTF
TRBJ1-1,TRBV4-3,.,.,TGCGCCAGCAGCCAAGATAGAAGGCCAAAAAGGACTGAAGCTTTCTTT,CASSQDRRPKRTEAFF
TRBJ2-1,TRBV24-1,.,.,TGTGCCACCAGTGACCCGACCGGAGGCTCCTACAATGAGCAGTTCTTC,CATSDPTGGSYNEQFF
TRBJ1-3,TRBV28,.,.,TGTGCCAGCAGTTTACGACCCCTCCCTCCGGGGAACACCATATATTTT,CASSLRPLPPGNTIYF
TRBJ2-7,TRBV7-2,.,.,TGTGCCAGCAGCTTAGCGCCGGGGTCGGTCCACAGCGAGCAGTACTTC,CASSLAPGSVHSEQYF
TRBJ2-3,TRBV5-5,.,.,TGTGCCAGCAGCTTGGTGCAGGGACGCACAGATACGCAGTATTTT,CASSLVQGRTDTQYF
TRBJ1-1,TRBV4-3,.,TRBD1,TGCGCCAGCAGCCAAGGCACAGGGGACACCAGAACATGGGCCACTGAAGCTTTCTTT,CASSQGTGDTRTWATEAFF
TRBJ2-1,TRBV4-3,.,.,TGCGCCAGCAGCCAAGAAATCGGCTCCTACAATGAGCAGTTCTTC,CASSQEIGSYNEQFF
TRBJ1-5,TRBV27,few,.,TGTGCCAGCCCTATACCCCCCCAGGCTTGCAATCAGCCCCAGCATTTT,CASPIPPQACNQPQHF
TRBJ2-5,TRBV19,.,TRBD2,TGTGCCAGTAGTTCCCTGACCGGCGGGGGGCGGGACCCGACCCAGTACTTC,CASSSLTGGGRDPTQYF
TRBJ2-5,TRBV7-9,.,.,TGTGCCAGCAGTTCACAAGAGACCCAGTACTTC,CASSSQETQYF
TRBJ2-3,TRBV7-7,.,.,TGTGCCAGCAGCCGGGACGGAAGAGATACGCAGTATTTT,CASSRDGRDTQYF
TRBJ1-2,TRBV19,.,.,TGTGCCAGTGGGAAAGGCCTAGGATGGGACTACACCTTC,CASGKGLGWDYTF
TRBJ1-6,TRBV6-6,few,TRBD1,TGTGCCAGCAGCGACAGGGGCATAGATAATTCACCCCTCCACTTT,CASSDRGIDNSPLHF
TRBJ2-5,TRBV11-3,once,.,TGTGCCAGCAGCTTAAATCAAAGAGAGACCCAGTACTTC,CASSLNQRETQYF
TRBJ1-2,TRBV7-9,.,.,TGTGCCAGCAGCTCAAGTGGGGTCGACTATGGCTACACCTTC,CASSSSGVDYGYTF
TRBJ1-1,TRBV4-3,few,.,TGCGCCAGCAGCCCTACGGGTGCTGAAGCTTTCTTT,CASSPTGAEAFF
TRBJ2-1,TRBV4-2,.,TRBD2,TGTGCCAGCAGCCAAGCCTTGGGCGGTTTCGGGACTAGCTCCAATGAGCAGTTCTTC,CASSQALGGFGTSSNEQFF
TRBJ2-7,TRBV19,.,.,TGTGCCAGTAGTATGTCGGGGTACGAGCAGTACTTC,CASSMSGYEQYF
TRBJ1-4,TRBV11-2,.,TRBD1,TGTGCCAGCAGCCCGCAGTTGACAGGGTACGGAAAACTGTTTTTT,CASSPQLTGYGKLFF